Presented here are 10 T cell receptor beta chains from one specimen sequenced in a study of radiotherapy plus CTLA-4 blockade in lung cancer. Clones were sequenced by immunoSEQ multiplex PCR, and TCRdb holds only the in-frame ones, with some missing. The top ten clones hold around 2.5% of a sample with approximately 52,000 clones, about three quarters of them seen once. Sample: peripheral blood, taken from a patient treated with radiotherapy plus ipilimumab. The origin of the receptors is a human donor with non-small cell lung cancer whose response to radiotherapy plus ipilimumab could not be evaluated.

The chain employs TRBV4-2 and TRBJ2-2; 14 bases agree with TRBD2. V lost 2 bases to trimming and J lost 3 bases; unmatched junction nucleotides: 5. The CDR3 has 18 residues. Germline assignment: CDR1 LGHNA and CDR2 YNFKEQ. DNA for the CDR3: TGTGCCAGCAGCCAACGACTAGCGGGAGGGCCAGACACCGGGGAGCTGTTTTTT. It translates to CASSQRLAGGPDTGELFF.

The chain combines TRBV7-9 with TRBJ1-5; unclear D gene. This CDR3 is built from 13 residues. Looked up from germline, CDR1 is SEHNR and CDR2 is FQNEAQ (reference sequence). V lost 5 bases and J 7 bases, leaving 12 bases between the germline ends. The CDR3 DNA reads TGTGCCAGCAGCCAAAACGGGATCCAGCCCCAGCATTTT. This encodes CASSQNGIQPQHF.

This clone was observed a handful of times. The V gene is TRBV10-3, the J gene TRBJ2-1, with 8 bases aligning to TRBD1. The germline V gene encodes CDR1 ENHRY and CDR2 SYGVKD. This CDR3 region has 14 residues. V gave up 4 bases and J gave up 7 bases; unmatched junction bases: 6. The CDR3 spells CAISASGTGNEQFF. CDR3 bases: TGTGCCATCAGTGCCTCCGGGACAGGAAATGAGCAGTTCTTC.

The rearrangement joins TRBV5-4 to TRBJ2-1, with D maybe TRBD1 (5 bases). The germline V and J ends were trimmed by 3 bases and 5 bases, with 12 bases remaining between them. The V gene's germline CDR1 is SGHNT and CDR2 YYREEE (reference sequence). The CDR3 consists of 14 residues. The CDR3 spells CASSSQGTHNEQFF. In DNA, the CDR3 is TGTGCCAGCAGCTCGCAGGGAACACACAATGAGCAGTTCTTC.

This clone appeared a few times. The rearrangement links TRBV9 to TRBJ2-1; TRBD2 agrees at 13 bases. V trimming: 8 bases; J trimming: 5 bases; junction bases outside the gene matches: 4. The CDR3 is 14 amino acids. Germline V gives CDR1 SGDLS, CDR2 YYNGEE. The CDR3 here is CASSGTSGNNEQFF. Written as DNA, the CDR3 is TGTGCCAGTTCGGGGACTAGCGGGAACAATGAGCAGTTCTTC.

The chain uses TRBV5-4 and TRBJ2-5, with TRBD2 matching over 12 bases. Germline-derived CDR1 and CDR2 are SGHNT and YYREEE (reference sequence). Losses at the gene ends were 6 bases for V and 2 bases for J; bases not matched to a gene: 8. The CDR3 is 16 residues long. CDR3: CASTATSGGRQETQYF. The CDR3 nucleotides are TGTGCCAGCACCGCGACTAGCGGGGGCCGACAAGAGACCCAGTACTTC.

This chain joins TRBV30 and TRBJ1-2, with TRBD1 matching 7 bases. The V gene end was trimmed by 4 bases and the J gene end by 3 bases; junction bases not matched to a gene: 8. The V gene's germline CDR1 is GTSNPN and CDR2 SVGIG (reference sequence). This CDR3 is built from 14 residues. The CDR3 DNA reads TGTGCCTGGACCAGTGGGGACAGCCACTATGGCTACACCTTC. Amino acid sequence: CAWTSGDSHYGYTF.

The count of this clone is one. V gene TRBV18 combines with J gene TRBJ1-1; 7 bases are shared with TRBD1. CDR1 is KGHSH and CDR2 is LQKENI in the germline V gene. The CDR3 sequence is 15 residues long. J lost 4 bases, V lost 4 bases, and 9 bases had no gene match. In nucleotides, the CDR3 is TGTGCCAGCTCACACGACAGGGAACGGGGCACTGAAGCTTTCTTT. Residues: CASSHDRERGTEAFF.

The chain joins TRBV27 to TRBJ2-1; D gene ambiguous. In germline, CDR1 is MNHEY, CDR2 SMNVEV (reference sequence). The CDR3 sequence is 12 residues long. Trimming removed 6 bases at V and 10 bases at J, with 13 bases between. CDR3 sequence (DNA): TGTGCCAGCAGCCCCCCGGGTATAGAGCAGTTCTTC. Amino acid sequence: CASSPPGIEQFF.

V gene TRBV10-3 combines with J gene TRBJ2-7; D gene unclear. The germline gives CDR1 ENHRY, CDR2 SYGVKD. The CDR3 runs to 11 residues. Trimming took 6 bases from V and 4 from J, leaving 7 bases between them. CDR3 DNA: TGTGCCATCAGCGGGTCGTACGAGCAGTACTTC. Its protein product is CAISGSYEQYF.